A selection of T cell receptor beta chains follows, all from one sample in a study of blood T cell repertoires in COVID-19. Repertoires were generated with immunoSEQ multiplex PCR, while TCRdb's copy carries only in-frame clones and drops some. The data hold some 120,000 clones, with around 63% observed a single time. Sample: peripheral blood. The source of these receptors is a woman in her 70s with acute or convalescent COVID-19. Each CDR3 is given with its conserved first and last residue. Fields, in order: CDR3 DNA, CDR3 protein, J gene, D gene, clone size, V gene. The D gene is left open where the match is weak. The size field is filled for only some rows; it gives once, few, many or a size class.

TGTGCCAGTAGGGACAGGGCGGGCACTGAAGCTTTCTTT,CASRDRAGTEAFF,TRBJ1-1,TRBD1,-,TRBV19
TGTGCCAGCAGCCTCCCGACGGGGGTGGAGAGGGGCTACACCTTC,CASSLPTGVERGYTF,TRBJ1-2,-,once,TRBV3-1/TRBV3-2
TGTGCCAGCAGTCGTACTCGGAGCCACAATGAGCAGTTCTTC,CASSRTRSHNEQFF,TRBJ2-1,-,-,TRBV27
TGCGCCAGCAGCCAAGACCCAGGGGATCGCTACACCTTC,CASSQDPGDRYTF,TRBJ1-2,-,few,TRBV4-1
TGCGCCAGCAGCACAGGACAGCCGGCGGATGGCTACACCTTC,CASSTGQPADGYTF,TRBJ1-2,-,-,TRBV5-1
TGTGCCAGCTCACCAACTGGAGGCGGGGAGCTGTTTTTT,CASSPTGGGELFF,TRBJ2-2,-,-,TRBV18
TGTGCCAGCAGGCACGAACCGGGACAGGATAATTCACCCCTCCACTTT,CASRHEPGQDNSPLHF,TRBJ1-6,TRBD1,-,TRBV3-1/TRBV3-2
TGTGCCAGTAGTACGGGACTTGGGGCCCAAGAGACCCAGTACTTC,CASSTGLGAQETQYF,TRBJ2-5,-,-,TRBV19
TGTGCCAGCAGTAGTTTCGGTAGGGGTGCCGAGCCCCAGCATTTT,CASSSFGRGAEPQHF,TRBJ1-5,-,-,TRBV2
TGCGCCAGCAGCCATGGGACAGGGCTAATCACAGATACGCAGTATTTT,CASSHGTGLITDTQYF,TRBJ2-3,TRBD1,-,TRBV4-1
TGTGCCAGCAGTGAAGTAAGGGGGCGAGAGGGGAAACTGTTTTTT,CASSEVRGREGKLFF,TRBJ1-4,TRBD1,-,TRBV6-1
TGTGCCAGCAGCGTAGAGGGACTAGCGGGGGGGCGTGCAGATACGCAGTATTTT,CASSVEGLAGGRADTQYF,TRBJ2-3,TRBD2,-,TRBV9
TGTGCCAGCAGCTTAGTGGGACTCGATGAGCAGTTCTTC,CASSLVGLDEQFF,TRBJ2-1,-,many,TRBV5-5
TGTGCCAGCAGTTTTAGAGACAGCAGTGACTGCACCTTC,CASSFRDSSDCTF,TRBJ1-2,-,many,TRBV12-3/TRBV12-4
TGCGCCAGCAGCTTGAGCCAGGGGTACAATGAGCAGTTCTTC,CASSLSQGYNEQFF,TRBJ2-1,-,-,TRBV5-1
TGTGCCAGCAGACCGACAGGGGAGTATGGGCAGTATTTT,CASRPTGEYGQYF,TRBJ2-3,TRBD1,-,TRBV6-5
TGTGCCACCAGTGAGTCCGGGACTATCTACGAGCAGTACTTC,CATSESGTIYEQYF,TRBJ2-7,TRBD2,few,TRBV24-1
TGCAGCGTTGAAGCCACAGGGGAATGGGGCTACACCTTC,CSVEATGEWGYTF,TRBJ1-2,TRBD1,-,TRBV29-1
TGTGCCAGCAGCTTGATCGGGGGTCCCACAGATACGCAGTATTTT,CASSLIGGPTDTQYF,TRBJ2-3,-,-,TRBV11-3
TGTGCCAGCCATAACACCGGGGAGCTGTTTTTT,CASHNTGELFF,TRBJ2-2,-,many,TRBV25-1
TGTGCCAGCAGCGCGGACAGGGGTAATGAACGATGGACTGAAGCTTTCTTT,CASSADRGNERWTEAFF,TRBJ1-1,TRBD1,-,TRBV7-9
TGTGCCAGCAGTTTCTGGCAGAACACTGAAGCTTTCTTT,CASSFWQNTEAFF,TRBJ1-1,-,-,TRBV27
TGTGCCAGCAGCTTATCAGATTACAATGAGCAGTTCTTC,CASSLSDYNEQFF,TRBJ2-1,-,-,TRBV13
TGCGCCAGCAGCTTGGTCCCCTTAGCGGGGGGGCCGGGTGAGCAGTTCTTC,CASSLVPLAGGPGEQFF,TRBJ2-1,TRBD2,-,TRBV5-1
TGTGCCACCAGCAGGGACAGGGCGACCCCTATGAACACTGAAGCTTTCTTT,CATSRDRATPMNTEAFF,TRBJ1-1,TRBD1,few,TRBV15
TGTGCCAGCAGTGGAATGGGAGGAGATACGCAGTATTTT,CASSGMGGDTQYF,TRBJ2-3,-,-,TRBV12-3/TRBV12-4
TGCGCCAGCAGCTTGGACAGGAGCTCCTACGAGCAGTACTTC,CASSLDRSSYEQYF,TRBJ2-7,-,-,TRBV5-1
TGTGCCAGCAGCTTATATGACAGTAACTATGGCTACACCTTC,CASSLYDSNYGYTF,TRBJ1-2,-,-,TRBV7-2
TGCAGTGCCAGAGGGCACACTGAAGCTTTCTTT,CSARGHTEAFF,TRBJ1-1,-,-,TRBV20-1
TGTGCCAGCAGCTGGGAGCAGGGGCTGGGCTATGGCTACACCTTC,CASSWEQGLGYGYTF,TRBJ1-2,-,-,TRBV5-5
TGTGCCAGCTCACCACTCTCCAGGGGGCGCCGAGGAAACACCATATATTTT,CASSPLSRGRRGNTIYF,TRBJ1-3,TRBD1,-,TRBV18
TGTGCCAGCAGTTATCACAGGGAGGGCGATGGCTACACCTTC,CASSYHREGDGYTF,TRBJ1-2,-,-,TRBV6-5
TGTGCCAGCAGCCTCGGGGGAGGCACTGAAGCTTTCTTT,CASSLGGGTEAFF,TRBJ1-1,-,-,TRBV27
TGTGCCAGTAGTCCGAGACTAGCGGGGGGCCGTACCTACGAGCAGTACTTC,CASSPRLAGGRTYEQYF,TRBJ2-7,TRBD2,few,TRBV19
TGTGCCATCAGTGGGGGAGGGACTAAGCTCAATGAGCAGTTCTTC,CAISGGGTKLNEQFF,TRBJ2-1,TRBD2,-,TRBV10-3
TGTGCCAGCAGTGTCGGACTAGAGAGACAAGAGACCCAGTACTTC,CASSVGLERQETQYF,TRBJ2-5,TRBD2,-,TRBV27
TGTGCCAGCAGCCAAGAGGGGGTGGCTAGCGGATTCACAGATACGCAGTATTTT,CASSQEGVASGFTDTQYF,TRBJ2-3,TRBD2,medium-sized,TRBV3-1/TRBV3-2
TGTGCCATCAGTGAGACCACAGCGAACACTGAAGCTTTCTTT,CAISETTANTEAFF,TRBJ1-1,-,few,TRBV10-3
TGTGCCAGCGGTCCCGGGCCAGGGGACGCAGGGACCCAGTACTTC,CASGPGPGDAGTQYF,TRBJ2-5,-,-,TRBV2
TGTGCCAGCAGTTTACGACCTGAGAGGCATGGCTACACCTTC,CASSLRPERHGYTF,TRBJ1-2,-,-,TRBV28
TGTGCCAGCAGCCCCGACCGGACAGGGCGGCCTGATTTT,CASSPDRTGRPDF,TRBJ2-3,TRBD1,-,TRBV11-1
TGCAGCGTTGAATGGAGCTCCTACAATGAGCAGTTCTTC,CSVEWSSYNEQFF,TRBJ2-1,-,once,TRBV29-1
TGCGCCAGCAGCCCTCGGGACAGGGGAGACTACGAGCAGTACTTC,CASSPRDRGDYEQYF,TRBJ2-7,TRBD1,-,TRBV5-1
TGTGCCAGCAGGAGTATTGACAGGGCCGAGCAGTACTTC,CASRSIDRAEQYF,TRBJ2-7,TRBD1,-,TRBV25-1
TGTGCCAGCACCGGACAGAGCATGAACACTGAAGCTTTCTTT,CASTGQSMNTEAFF,TRBJ1-1,-,-,TRBV7-9
TGTGCCAGCAGTGTAACCGGGACTTTAACTACCTACGAGCAGTACTTC,CASSVTGTLTTYEQYF,TRBJ2-7,-,-,TRBV27
TGTGCCAGTAGTATATCAGGGACAGGCTACAATGAGCAGTTCTTC,CASSISGTGYNEQFF,TRBJ2-1,TRBD1,-,TRBV19
TGTGCCATCTCGGGAGCCGGGGAGCTGTTTTTT,CAISGAGELFF,TRBJ2-2,-,-,TRBV10-3
TGCGCCAGCAGCTTGGCCAGGGTTCCTCACGACTACGAGCAGTACTTC,CASSLARVPHDYEQYF,TRBJ2-7,-,-,TRBV5-1
TGTGCCAGTAGTATACAGGGGGCTGGAACAGATACGCAGTATTTT,CASSIQGAGTDTQYF,TRBJ2-3,TRBD1,-,TRBV19
TGTGCCAGCAGCCTTCGGCAAGCGGATGGCTACACCTTC,CASSLRQADGYTF,TRBJ1-2,-,-,TRBV16
TGTGCCAGCAGCAAAGGTGGCGGGAGTATTACCACAGATACGCAGTATTTT,CASSKGGGSITTDTQYF,TRBJ2-3,TRBD2,-,TRBV11-2
TGCGCCAGCAGCCAAGATGCGGGCCGCTCCTATAATTCACCCCTCCACTTT,CASSQDAGRSYNSPLHF,TRBJ1-6,-,once,TRBV4-3
TGCGCCAGCAGCCAAGATATCCAGGGGTACTATGGCTACACCTTC,CASSQDIQGYYGYTF,TRBJ1-2,-,-,TRBV4-1